One and the same sample provided the 32 T cell receptor beta chains below, sequenced in a study of blood T cell repertoires in COVID-19. Sequencing was performed with immunoSEQ multiplex PCR; in TCRdb, only in-frame clones are kept and a portion is missing. The data contain a few hundred thousand clones, around 84% of them singletons. The sample consisted of PBMCs or T cells enriched from blood (not recorded which). The origin of the receptors is a man aged 40-49 years who had recovered from COVID-19.

The V and J genes are TRBV28 and TRBJ1-2; tentatively, D is TRBD1 (5 bases). V was trimmed by 9 bases and J by 6 bases, leaving 23 bases between them. CDR1 and CDR2 from the germline V gene are MDHEN and SYDVKM. The CDR3 consists of 15 residues. The CDR3 region has the DNA TGTGCCAGTTCCTTGGACATCACAGGAGTCGATGGCTACACCTTC. Amino acids: CASSLDITGVDGYTF.

The genes are TRBV18 and TRBJ2-7, with unresolved D. The CDR3 consists of 17 residues. Germline CDR1 is KGHSH and CDR2 is LQKENI. V dropped 2 bases and J dropped 2 bases, with 19 bases sitting between them. The CDR3 region has the DNA TGTGCCAGCTCACCATTGTCCCGTCGAGCAATCACCTACGAGCAGTACTTC. Its translation: CASSPLSRRAITYEQYF.

The chain joins TRBV28 to TRBJ1-2; TRBD1 agrees at 9 bases. CDR1 MDHEN and CDR2 SYDVKM come from the germline V gene. This CDR3 contains 14 residues. Germline trimming cut 4 bases from V and 5 bases from J; bases unmatched to any gene: 5. CDR3 residues: CASSSFDRGYGYTF. The CDR3 DNA is TGTGCCAGCAGTTCGTTCGACAGGGGGTATGGCTACACCTTC.

The CDR3 coding sequence is TGTGCCAGCAGCTTGGACAGGGAGTTTAACACTGAAGCTTTCTTT. This codes for CASSLDREFNTEAFF. The chain couples TRBV7-9 to TRBJ1-1; TRBD1 matches 8 bases. The CDR3 has 15 amino acids. V gave up 3 bases and J gave up 2 bases; unmatched junction bases: 5. Per the germline V gene, CDR1 is SEHNR and CDR2 is FQNEAQ (reference sequence).

This clone was observed once. The chain couples TRBV12-3 or TRBV12-4 to TRBJ2-3; D is possibly TRBD2 (5 bases). The CDR3 spans 12 residues. V lost 9 bases, J lost 6 bases, and 13 bases lay in between. The CDR3 region is CASAPGKDTQYF. Written as DNA, the CDR3 is TGTGCCAGTGCCCCCGGGAAGGATACGCAGTATTTT.

The chain joins TRBV19 to TRBJ2-7; D unclear. The CDR3 length is 13 residues. Trimming took 0 bases from V and 3 from J, leaving 6 bases between them. CDR1 is LNHDA and CDR2 is SQIVND in the germline V gene (reference sequence). The CDR3: CASSIDMYYEQYF. CDR3 DNA: TGTGCCAGTAGTATAGATATGTACTACGAGCAGTACTTC. Together with reference TRBV19 and TRBJ2-7, the CDR3 gives the full variable domain: DGGITQSPKYLFRKEGQNVTLSCEQNLNHDAMYWYRQDPGQGLRLIYYSQIVNDFQKGDIAEGYSVSREKKESFPLTVTSAQKNPTAFYLCASSIDMYYEQYFGPGTRLTVT.

This clone was detected only a few times. The gene calls are TRBV4-1 and TRBJ1-1, with 12 positions matching TRBD1. The CDR3 covers 21 residues. V was clipped by 4 bases and J by 4 bases; unmatched bases: 22. Germline V CDR1 and CDR2: MGHRA, YSYEKL. CDR3 residues: CASSLRLSWGTGGAWGTEAFF. The CDR3 DNA reads as TGCGCCAGCAGCCTGCGACTCTCTTGGGGGACAGGGGGCGCCTGGGGCACTGAAGCTTTCTTT.

The chain combines TRBV5-1 with TRBJ1-2; 9 nucleotides match TRBD1. Germline V gene lookup returns CDR1 SGHRS and CDR2 YFSETQ. The ends lost 2 bases at V and 7 bases at J; junction bases unmatched: 3. The CDR3 is 13 residues long. The chain's CDR3 is CASSFTGGGGYTF. CDR3 DNA sequence: TGCGCCAGCAGCTTTACAGGGGGCGGTGGCTACACCTTC.

The J gene is TRBJ2-7, the V gene TRBV9; D gene unclear. The V end lost 0 bases, the J end lost 1 base, and 11 bases lay between the germline ends. The CDR3 runs to 15 residues. CDR1 is SGDLS, CDR2 YYNGEE, per germline. The CDR3 spells CASSVEPGASYEQYF. CDR3 bases: TGTGCCAGCAGCGTAGAGCCAGGCGCTTCCTACGAGCAGTACTTC.

As for this clone: At one end the junction does not follow the germline gene, possibly because of a read error. The chain links TRBV12-3 or TRBV12-4 to TRBJ1-2, with a weak D call TRBD1 (5 bases). CDR3 length equals 8 residues. The CDR3 bases are TGTGCCTCCCCCTTAGGGGCCTTC. It is translated as CASPLGAF.

The chain combines TRBV19 with TRBJ2-5; 7 bases fit TRBD1. V was pared by 5 bases and J by 4 bases, with 10 bases of the junction left unmatched. Germline CDR1 LNHDA, CDR2 SQIVND (reference sequence). The CDR3 covers 15 residues. The CDR3: CASSPGTALPETQYF. The CDR3 nucleotides are TGTGCCAGTAGTCCTGGGACAGCTTTACCAGAGACCCAGTACTTC.

This chain links TRBV20-1 with TRBJ1-2, with D hard to call. The CDR3 runs to 11 residues. CDR1 is DFQATT and CDR2 is SNEGSKA in the germline V gene (reference sequence). Trimming removed 6 bases at V and 2 bases at J, with 7 bases between. This CDR3 is CSALQNYGYTF. The CDR3 DNA is TGCAGTGCCCTACAGAACTATGGCTACACCTTC.

The chain links TRBV1 to TRBJ2-5; the D segment call TRBD2 is taken from the table without a DNA check. TRBV1 constitutes a pseudogene. This CDR3 is built from 20 residues. The CDR3 nucleotides are TGCACCAGCAGCCAAGATGTTAATAGCGGGAGAGCAGGGGTTGGAGAGACCCAGTACTTC. Translation: CTSSQDVNSGRAGVGETQYF.

The chain recombines TRBV6-1 with TRBJ1-2, with 9 bases aligning to TRBD1. The germline V gene encodes CDR1 MNHNS and CDR2 SASEGT. J lost 7 bases, V lost 4 bases, and 13 bases had no gene match. This CDR3 spans 16 amino acids. In nucleotides, the CDR3 is TGTGCCAGCAGTGTGTCCCGAACAGGGGGCGCGAGTGGCTACACCTTC. Protein: CASSVSRTGGASGYTF.

The chain couples TRBV6-6 to TRBJ2-1, with D hard to call. This CDR3 has 14 amino acids. V lost 11 bases, J lost 2 bases, and 16 bases lay in between. Germline lookup yields CDR1 MNHNY and CDR2 SVGAGI (reference sequence). The CDR3 here is CAATIPETYNEQFF. Here the CDR3 DNA reads TGTGCCGCAACTATTCCCGAAACCTACAATGAGCAGTTCTTC.

The chain couples TRBV7-3 to TRBJ2-3, with 8 nucleotides matching TRBD2. Germline values: CDR1 SGHTA, CDR2 FQGTGA. V dropped 2 bases and J dropped 4; count of bases not matched to a gene: 8. The CDR3 loop spans 16 amino acids. The CDR3 coding sequence is TGTGCCAGCAGCTTACGAGGAGCGGGAGCGGCAGATACGCAGTATTTT. The encoded protein is CASSLRGAGAADTQYF.

V and J are TRBV4-3 and TRBJ2-1; 10 positions agree with TRBD1. The germline V gene has CDR1 LGHNA and CDR2 YSLEER. V was clipped by 1 base and J by 5 bases; unmatched bases: 8. The CDR3 contains 17 residues. DNA of the CDR3: TGCGCCAGCAGCCAAGTTCGGGGACAGGGGACCGACAATGAGCAGTTCTTC. This encodes CASSQVRGQGTDNEQFF.

V usage is TRBV15 and J usage is TRBJ2-1; 8 positions match TRBD2. The V segment lost 0 bases and the J segment 4 bases; nucleotides outside the gene matches: 2. Germline V gives CDR1 LNHNV, CDR2 YYDKDF (reference sequence). The CDR3 sequence is 15 residues long. The CDR3 region has the DNA TGTGCCACCAGCAGAGAAGCGGGAGAGTACAATGAGCAGTTCTTC. Amino acids: CATSREAGEYNEQFF.

The gene calls are TRBV6-5 and TRBJ1-2, with TRBD1 matching 7 bases. Germline values: CDR1 MNHEY, CDR2 SVGAGI. V lost 6 bases, J lost 4 bases, and 8 bases stayed unmatched. The CDR3 runs to 14 residues. Written as DNA, the CDR3 is TGTGCCAGCAGCCGCGAACAGGGGACCTATGGCTACACCTTC. Translating gives CASSREQGTYGYTF.

The genes are TRBV30 and TRBJ2-7; maybe TRBD2 (5 bases). The CDR3 is 15 residues long. Trimming left V 2 bases short and J 2 bases short, with 16 bases between. The germline CDR1 and CDR2 sequences are GTSNPN and SVGIG (reference sequence). The CDR3 reads CAWSYSGIATYEQYF. DNA of the CDR3: TGTGCCTGGAGTTATTCCGGGATAGCTACCTACGAGCAGTACTTC.

The V gene is TRBV5-4, the J gene TRBJ2-3, with TRBD2 identical over 13 bases. Germline V lookup: CDR1 SGHNT, CDR2 YYREEE (reference sequence). The J segment lost 11 bases and the V segment lost 6 bases, leaving 15 bases of the junction unmatched. There are 16 residues in the CDR3. The CDR3 nucleotides read TGTGCCAGCACCCTAGGGGGACTAGCGGGAAAGAGTGGGCAGTATTTT. Its protein product is CASTLGGLAGKSGQYF. The entire variable domain, with the rest obtained from reference TRBV5-4 and TRBJ2-3, is as follows: ETGVTQSPTHLIKTRGQQVTLRCSSQSGHNTVSWYQQALGQGPQFIFQYYREEENGRGNFPPRFSGLQFPNYSSELNVNALELDDSALYLCASTLGGLAGKSGQYFGPGTRLTVL.

CDR3: CSALYTGGKVAVYEQYF. For the CDR3, the DNA is TGCAGCGCGCTCTATACGGGTGGGAAGGTAGCGGTCTACGAGCAGTACTTC. The V and J genes are TRBV29-1 and TRBJ2-7, with D tentatively TRBD2 (6 bases). V was pared by 7 bases and J by 3 bases, with 28 bases between. This CDR3 comprises 17 residues. The germline gives CDR1 SQVTM, CDR2 ANQGSEA.

V usage is TRBV2 and J usage is TRBJ2-6; TRBD2 might be the D (6 bases). This CDR3 spans 15 amino acids. V shed 4 bases and J shed 5 bases, with 12 bases lying between them. Germline values: CDR1 SNHLY, CDR2 FYNNEI. The CDR3, as DNA: TGTGCCAGCAGTGTCAAGGGGAGGAGGGCCAACGTCCTGACTTTC. It translates to CASSVKGRRANVLTF. The full variable domain, completed using reference TRBV2 and TRBJ2-6, is EPEVTQTPSHQVTQMGQEVILRCVPISNHLYFYWYRQILGQKVEFLVSFYNNEISEKSEIFDDQFSVERPDGSNFTLKIRSTKLEDSAMYFCASSVKGRRANVLTFGAGSRLTVL.

V and J are TRBV2 and TRBJ1-2; 7 nucleotides line up with TRBD1. V lost 4 bases to trimming and J lost 3 bases; unmatched junction nucleotides: 5. CDR3 size: 14 residues. Germline CDR1 and CDR2: SNHLY and FYNNEI. The CDR3 region is CASSAWTGDYGYTF. The CDR3 nucleotides are TGTGCCAGCAGTGCATGGACAGGAGACTATGGCTACACCTTC.

The J gene is TRBJ1-1, the V gene TRBV7-8; tentatively, D is TRBD1 (5 bases). The CDR3 loop spans 12 amino acids. V shed 1 base and J shed 9 bases, with 9 bases lying between them. The V gene's germline CDR1 is SGHVS and CDR2 FQNEAQ. This chain's CDR3 is CASSLGQSQAFF. In DNA, the CDR3 is TGTGCCAGCAGCTTAGGACAGAGCCAAGCTTTCTTT. Using reference TRBV7-8 and TRBJ1-1 for the parts outside the CDR3, the full variable domain is GAGVSQSPRYKVAKRGQDVALRCDPISGHVSLFWYQQALGQGPEFLTYFQNEAQLDKSGLPSDRFFAERPEGSVSTLKIQRTQQEDSAVYLCASSLGQSQAFFGQGTRLTVV.

This clone has only one observation. The V gene is TRBV27, the J gene TRBJ2-5, with 9 bases that match TRBD2. This CDR3 spans 16 amino acids. The germline V gene encodes CDR1 MNHEY and CDR2 SMNVEV (reference sequence). The V and J ends lost 2 bases and 8 bases, in that order; junction bases with no gene match: 12. The CDR3 nucleotides read TGTGCCAGCAGTTTAAACCCTAGCGGGGACCAAGGTACCCAGTACTTC. It specifies CASSLNPSGDQGTQYF.

The chain joins TRBV30 to TRBJ1-5; D gene uncertain. The ends were cut back, 0 bases at V and 4 bases at J, with 10 bases in the middle. CDR1 is GTSNPN and CDR2 is SVGIG in the germline V gene (reference sequence). This CDR3 is built from 14 residues. The CDR3 reads CAWSVLGWNQPQHF. The CDR3 region has the DNA TGTGCCTGGAGTGTACTAGGGTGGAATCAGCCCCAGCATTTT.

The chain links TRBV10-3 to TRBJ2-5; tentatively, D is TRBD2 (6 bases). Per germline, CDR1 ENHRY and CDR2 SYGVKD. The V gene lost 1 base and the J gene lost 1 base, with 19 bases spanning the gap. This CDR3 spans 18 amino acids. The CDR3 bases are TGTGCCATCAGTGAGTGGGTTGTAGCGGCCCAACGCCAAGAGACCCAGTACTTC. Translation: CAISEWVVAAQRQETQYF.

The chain joins TRBV7-9 to TRBJ2-6; tentative D call: TRBD1 (6 bases). Per the germline V gene, CDR1 is SEHNR and CDR2 is FQNEAQ (reference sequence). The V end lost 8 bases, the J end lost 1 base, and 12 bases lay between the germline ends. CDR3 length equals 15 residues. CDR3 nucleotide sequence: TGTGCCAGCGGACAGCCATCTTCTGGGGCCAACGTCCTGACTTTC. This gives the protein CASGQPSSGANVLTF.

The chain recombines TRBV30 with TRBJ1-1; D call uncertain. Trimming stripped 2 bases from V and 7 bases from J, with 11 bases between. In germline, CDR1 is GTSNPN, CDR2 SVGIG (reference sequence). There are 12 residues in the CDR3. Written as DNA, the CDR3 is TGTGCCTGGAGTCCCGGGAACTATGAAGCTTTCTTT. It translates to CAWSPGNYEAFF. The whole variable domain, remainder taken from reference TRBV30 and TRBJ1-1, is SQTIHQWPATLVQPVGSPLSLECTVEGTSNPNLYWYRQAAGRGLQLLFYSVGIGQISSEVPQNLSASRPQDRQFILSSKKLLLSDSGFYLCAWSPGNYEAFFGQGTRLTVV.

This rearrangement joins TRBV2 to TRBJ2-3; D ambiguous. Germline V lookup: CDR1 SNHLY, CDR2 FYNNEI. The V gene lost 5 bases and the J gene lost 1 base, with 7 bases spanning the gap. This CDR3 comprises 13 residues. In nucleotides, the CDR3 is TGTGCCAGCAGTACCTCGGGCACAGATACGCAGTATTTT. This gives the protein CASSTSGTDTQYF. The full variable domain, its missing parts supplied by reference TRBV2 and TRBJ2-3, is EPEVTQTPSHQVTQMGQEVILRCVPISNHLYFYWYRQILGQKVEFLVSFYNNEISEKSEIFDDQFSVERPDGSNFTLKIRSTKLEDSAMYFCASSTSGTDTQYFGPGTRLTVL.

This chain connects TRBV5-4 to TRBJ1-6; D call uncertain. The CDR3 runs to 15 residues. The germline gives CDR1 SGHNT, CDR2 YYREEE (reference sequence). V was shortened by 5 bases and J by 5 bases, with 14 bases between the two germline ends. In nucleotides, the CDR3 is TGTGCCAGCAGTCCCCGGGTAGGAGATAATTCACCCCTCCACTTT. This gives the protein CASSPRVGDNSPLHF.